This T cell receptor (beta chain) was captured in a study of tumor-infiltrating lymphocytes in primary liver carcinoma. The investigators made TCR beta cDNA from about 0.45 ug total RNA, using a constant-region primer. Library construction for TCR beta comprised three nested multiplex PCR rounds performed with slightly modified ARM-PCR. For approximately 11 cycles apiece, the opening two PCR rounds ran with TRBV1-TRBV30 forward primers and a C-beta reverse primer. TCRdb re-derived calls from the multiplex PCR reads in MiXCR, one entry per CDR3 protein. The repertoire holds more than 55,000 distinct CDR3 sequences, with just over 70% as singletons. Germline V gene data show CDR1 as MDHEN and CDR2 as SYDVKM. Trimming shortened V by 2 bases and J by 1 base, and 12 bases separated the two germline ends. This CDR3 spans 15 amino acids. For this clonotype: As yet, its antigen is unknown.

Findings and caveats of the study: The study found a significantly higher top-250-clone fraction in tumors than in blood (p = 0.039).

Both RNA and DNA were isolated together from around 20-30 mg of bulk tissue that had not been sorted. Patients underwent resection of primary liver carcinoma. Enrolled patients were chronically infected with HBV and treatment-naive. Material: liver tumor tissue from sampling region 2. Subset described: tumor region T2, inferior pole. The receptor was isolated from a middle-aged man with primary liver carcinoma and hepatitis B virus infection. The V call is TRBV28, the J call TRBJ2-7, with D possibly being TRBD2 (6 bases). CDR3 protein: CASSLIGSGSYEQYF. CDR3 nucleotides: TGTGCCAGCAGTTTAATCGGTAGCGGTTCCTACGAGCAGTACTTC.